This TCR beta chain derives from a study of spatial heterogeneity in lung cancer. At the level of the study: Alpha-chain sequences were consistently detected less often than beta-chain sequences.

Time point described: blood at routine non-recurrence follow-up after resection. The authors sequenced whole RNA from tumor, nontumor lung or frozen PBMC without sorting. In TCRdb, the 5' RACE reads were re-called with MiXCR into one record per CDR3 protein. The data show more than 95,000 distinct CDR3 sequences, more than 10% seen once. Germline CDR1 SGHTA, CDR2 FQGTGA. There are 13 residues in the CDR3. Trimming took 2 bases from V and 5 from J, leaving 9 bases between them. The starting material was PBMCs, obtained at follow-up. This receptor was identified in a male donor with early-stage non-small cell lung cancer. The chain recombines TRBV7-3 with TRBJ2-5; D call uncertain. CDR3 sequence (DNA): TGTGCCAGCAGCTTATCACCACGGGAGACCCAGTACTTC. It encodes CASSLSPRETQYF. The entire variable domain, with the rest obtained from reference TRBV7-3 and TRBJ2-5, is as follows: GAGVSQTPSNKVTEKGKYVELRCDPISGHTALYWYRQSLGQGPEFLIYFQGTGAADDSGLPNDRFFAVRPEGSVSTLKIQRTERGDSAVYLCASSLSPRETQYFGPGTRLLVL.